Below, one TCR beta chain is given with its context. This sample is drawn from a study of shared clonotypes between healthy human individuals. CDR1 is SGHRS, CDR2 YFSETQ, per germline. V lost 4 bases, J lost 3 bases, and 10 bases stayed unmatched. CDR3 length: 15 amino acids. Assay: immunoSEQ multiplex PCR; the TCRdb copy retains only in-frame clones and omits some. The sample holds about 2.3 million clones, more than 85% seen once. The sequenced sample consisted of naive CD4+ T cells from PBMCs. Documented subset: CD45RA+ positively selected. This chain uses TRBV5-1 with TRBJ2-7; TRBD1 aligns across 7 bases. This receptor was obtained from a man aged 18-30 years in good health. Some clones in this sample may be carry-over from other donors' samples. CDR3 sequence (DNA): TGCGCCAGCAGCCCGGCAGGGGGACAGAACTACGAGCAGTACTTC. Its protein product is CASSPAGGQNYEQYF.